Listed below are T cell receptor beta chains from one sample, sequenced in a study of T-cell reconstitution after alpha-beta-depleted transplantation in children. TCRdb fed the PCR reads into MiXCR, producing one record per CDR3 protein. The table has 200,000 or so distinct CDR3 sequences, 7.5% to 9.5% seen once. Material: PBMCs, mostly from graft donor cells, obtained 360 days after TCRalphabeta/CD19-depleted stem cell transplant. These receptors all stem from a male patient under 10 years old who had a stem cell transplant for acute myeloid leukemia, so the T cells may come from the graft donor. The CDR3 runs from the conserved cysteine through the conserved F or W. The D gene is left open where the match is weak. Clone size is not always given. Where it is, it says once, few, many or a class for expanded clones.

j_call cdr3_length clone_size d_call v_call cdr3_nt cdr3_aa
TRBJ1-2 11 many NA TRBV20-1 TGCAGTGCTAGAGCCGGGTATGGCTACACCTTC CSARAGYGYTF
TRBJ2-1 16 many TRBD2 TRBV5-1 TGCGCCAGCAGCTTGACCGGTTGGACTAGCGGCAATGAGCAGTTCTTC CASSLTGWTSGNEQFF
TRBJ2-2 15 many TRBD2 TRBV12-3/TRBV12-4 TGTGCCAGCAGGGCTAGCGGCCGACGGACCGGGGAGCTGTTTTTT CASRASGRRTGELFF
TRBJ2-7 14 few NA TRBV20-1 TGCAGTGCTATATACAGGGTGGGGGAGGACGAGCAGTACTTC CSAIYRVGEDEQYF
TRBJ1-3 14 NA NA TRBV7-2 TGTGCCAGCAGCTTAACCCCAGCTGGAAACACCATATATTTT CASSLTPAGNTIYF
TRBJ2-7 14 few TRBD2 TRBV20-1 TGCAGTGCTCTGACTAGCTGGGAGTCCTACGAGCAGTACTTC CSALTSWESYEQYF
TRBJ2-7 12 few NA TRBV7-2 TGTGCCAGCAGCTTAGTTCTAAACGAGCAGTACTTC CASSLVLNEQYF
TRBJ2-7 11 few NA TRBV10-3 TGTGCCATCGGATCGGCCTACGAGCAGTACTTC CAIGSAYEQYF
TRBJ2-4 19 many TRBD2 TRBV29-1 TGCAGCGTTGAAGGCGTTAGCGGGGGGTATCCCCTAGCCAAAAACATTCAGTACTTC CSVEGVSGGYPLAKNIQYF
TRBJ2-5 16 few NA TRBV4-3 TGCGCCAGCAGCCAAGAATCCGGGCGCCACCAAGAGACCCAGTACTTC CASSQESGRHQETQYF
TRBJ1-1 15 few NA TRBV10-3 TGTGCCATCCGTACGGGAACAGGTCCGGCCACTGAAGCTTTCTTT CAIRTGTGPATEAFF
TRBJ1-2 13 few NA TRBV20-1 TGCAGTGCTAAGGGAACTTTAGCGGCTGGCTACACCTTC CSAKGTLAAGYTF
TRBJ2-3 13 NA NA TRBV7-9 TGTGCCAGCAGCCCCCCAGGAGCAGATACGCAGTATTTT CASSPPGADTQYF
TRBJ1-1 18 NA TRBD1 TRBV5-1 TGCGCCAGCAGCTTGGCTTGGTGGGACAGGGGGCTGAACACTGAAGCTTTCTTT CASSLAWWDRGLNTEAFF
TRBJ2-5 11 many NA TRBV18 TGTGCCAGCAGCACTCAAGAGACCCAGTACTTC CASSTQETQYF
TRBJ1-1 14 many NA TRBV7-9 TGTGCCAGCAGCTTAGTGGTTCCTTCCACTGAAGCTTTCTTT CASSLVVPSTEAFF
TRBJ2-1 13 many NA TRBV12-3/TRBV12-4 TGTGCCAGCAGTTTAGACCCCTACAATGAGCAGTTCTTC CASSLDPYNEQFF
TRBJ2-2 15 NA NA TRBV21-1 TGTGCCAGCAGCCCCCGAGGAGAGTTTCCCGGGGAGCTGTTTTTT CASSPRGEFPGELFF
TRBJ2-7 12 many NA TRBV5-1 TGCGCCAGCAGGTATCCCCCCTACGAGCAGTACTTC CASRYPPYEQYF
TRBJ2-1 14 many TRBD2 TRBV10-3 TGTGCCATCACGCCTAGCGGGATAGTCAATGAGCAGTTCTTC CAITPSGIVNEQFF
TRBJ2-2 18 few NA TRBV5-1 TGCGCCAGCAGCTTGCTCCGGTGGGGCCCTGAATTGGCCGGGGAGCTGTTTTTT CASSLLRWGPELAGELFF
TRBJ2-1 13 many TRBD1 TRBV5-1 TGCGCCAGCAGCTTGGAGGGGGCAGATGAGCAGTTCTTC CASSLEGADEQFF
TRBJ1-6 14 NA NA TRBV12-3/TRBV12-4 TGTGCCAGCAGTTTAGAGGGTTTCAGGTCACCCCTCCACTTT CASSLEGFRSPLHF
TRBJ1-2 15 few TRBD1 TRBV12-3/TRBV12-4 TGTGCCAGCAGTTCCCCCGACAGGGCTAGGTATGGCTACACCTTC CASSSPDRARYGYTF
TRBJ2-1 12 NA NA TRBV2 TGTGCCAGCCACAGCCTGGAGGATGAGCAGTTCTTC CASHSLEDEQFF
TRBJ2-1 13 many NA TRBV9 TGTGCCAGCAGCGTAGGGCGACCGGGGGAGCAGTTCTTC CASSVGRPGEQFF
TRBJ2-5 15 NA TRBD1 TRBV19 TGTGCCAGTAGTAGCCGAGGGGGCGGTCAAGAGACCCAGTACTTC CASSSRGGGQETQYF
TRBJ2-7 17 few NA TRBV4-1 TGCGCCAGCAGCCAAGGGCCGTTCGGGGGCAGCTCCTACGAGCAGTACTTC CASSQGPFGGSSYEQYF
TRBJ2-3 15 many NA TRBV20-1 TGCAGTGCTAGAGATGGGGGCAGATCAGAAGATACGCAGTATTTT CSARDGGRSEDTQYF
TRBJ1-2 17 few NA TRBV29-1 TGCAGCGTTGGAAGGGTTCACGGGGCCTTGTCTAACTATGGCTACACCTTC CSVGRVHGALSNYGYTF
TRBJ2-6 12 many NA TRBV7-2 TGTGCCAGCAGCCAACGGGCCAACGTCCTGACTTTC CASSQRANVLTF
TRBJ2-1 14 NA TRBD2 TRBV20-1 TGCAGTGCTAGAGCGGGCTTTAGCGGGAGGGCGGGCTTCTTC CSARAGFSGRAGFF
TRBJ2-1 14 many NA TRBV12-3/TRBV12-4 TGTGCCAGCAGCATAGAGGGTGGCTACAATGAGCAGTTCTTC CASSIEGGYNEQFF
TRBJ1-1 11 NA NA TRBV12-3/TRBV12-4 TGTGCCAGCAGTTATGGCAGTGAAGCTTTCTTT CASSYGSEAFF
TRBJ2-1 16 many NA TRBV25-1 TGTGCCAGCAGTGACGTGCAGAAGGACCGTCGCCATGAGCAGTTCTTC CASSDVQKDRRHEQFF
TRBJ2-1 16 many NA TRBV12-3/TRBV12-4 TGTGCCAGCAGTCCCTGGACTACCCCCTCCTACAATGAGCAGTTCTTC CASSPWTTPSYNEQFF
TRBJ2-1 17 many TRBD2 TRBV5-1 TGCGCCAGCAGCTGGGGGACTAGTACCTACCCTGGGGATGAGCAGTTCTTC CASSWGTSTYPGDEQFF
TRBJ2-1 13 few NA TRBV20-1 TGCAGTGCTAGTCAGGGAAGCTACAATGAGCAGTTCTTC CSASQGSYNEQFF
TRBJ2-1 15 few TRBD2 TRBV20-1 TGCAGTGCTACAAAAGGACTAGCACCGCCCCATGAGCAGTTCTTC CSATKGLAPPHEQFF
TRBJ2-7 14 NA NA TRBV5-1 TGCGCCAGCAGCTTGGTCGGGGACTCCTACGAGCAGTACTTC CASSLVGDSYEQYF
TRBJ2-1 15 few NA TRBV12-3/TRBV12-4 TGTGCCAGCAGTTTAGTTGAGACCCTCTACAATGAGCAGTTCTTC CASSLVETLYNEQFF
TRBJ2-7 13 many NA TRBV5-6 TGTGCCAGCAGCTTCGTAGGGCCCTACGAGCAGTACTTC CASSFVGPYEQYF
TRBJ1-5 14 NA NA TRBV20-1 TGCAGTGCCCGCGTCGGGGCCGAAAATCAGCCCCAGCATTTT CSARVGAENQPQHF
TRBJ2-7 12 NA TRBD2 TRBV5-8 TGTGCCAGCAGCTTTTCTAGGCGGGGGGAGTACTTC CASSFSRRGEYF
TRBJ2-5 14 NA TRBD2 TRBV9 TGTGCCAGCAGCGTAGGACTAGCTCGGGAGACCCAGTACTTC CASSVGLARETQYF
TRBJ2-5 15 few NA TRBV20-1 TGCAGTGCTAGAGATCCAGTCCCAACCAAAGAGACCCAGTACTTC CSARDPVPTKETQYF
TRBJ2-2 14 NA NA TRBV28 TGTGCCAGCAGTCCTAGGATACTAACCGGGGAGCTGTTTTTT CASSPRILTGELFF
TRBJ1-2 15 NA NA TRBV12-3/TRBV12-4 TGTGCCAGCAGTTTAGTGGCAGGGATGGTCTATGGCTACACCTTC CASSLVAGMVYGYTF
TRBJ1-2 15 NA NA TRBV12-3/TRBV12-4 TGTGCCAGCAGCAACTCACGGCCAGGGACCTATGGCTACACCTTC CASSNSRPGTYGYTF
TRBJ2-2 14 many NA TRBV5-1 TGCGCCAGCAGCTTGGGAGCGAACACCGGGGAGCTGTTTTTT CASSLGANTGELFF
TRBJ2-1 14 many TRBD2 TRBV30 TGTGCCTGGAGTGTAGGCGGGAGTTGGAATGAGCAGTTCTTC CAWSVGGSWNEQFF
TRBJ2-7 15 many NA TRBV2 TGTGCCAGCAGCCCTAGGGAACAGGGCCTCTACGAGCAGTACTTC CASSPREQGLYEQYF
TRBJ2-1 16 NA NA TRBV11-3 TGTGCCAGCAGTTCCGGACGTCTTGGCTCCTACAATGAGCAGTTCTTC CASSSGRLGSYNEQFF
TRBJ1-6 14 NA NA TRBV4-1 TGCGCCAGCAGGTCGCAGGGTCTTGGGTCACCCCTCCACTTT CASRSQGLGSPLHF
TRBJ2-2 13 many NA TRBV10-3 TGTGCCATCGCCGGGACACTAAAAGGGGAGCTGTTTTTT CAIAGTLKGELFF
TRBJ2-7 16 NA NA TRBV20-1 TGCAGTGCTAGAGATCGTCGACACAAGGGGAGCCACGAGCAGTACTTC CSARDRRHKGSHEQYF
TRBJ2-5 14 few NA TRBV2 TGTGCCAGCAGTGAAAGTGGGACGAGAGAGACCCAGTACTTC CASSESGTRETQYF
TRBJ2-3 15 NA TRBD2 TRBV6-4 TGTGCCAGCAGTGCTCTAGCGGGAGTGGAAGATACGCAGTATTTT CASSALAGVEDTQYF
TRBJ1-1 15 NA NA TRBV5-1 TGCGCCAGCAGCTTGGCCCCAGACAGACGAAGTGAAGCTTTCTTT CASSLAPDRRSEAFF